This entry features one TCR beta chain sequence. Sequencing was performed with immunoSEQ multiplex PCR; in TCRdb, only in-frame clones are kept and a portion is missing. The table has tens of thousands of clones, approximately 84% seen once; the top ten hold less than 6.5%. The sample is drawn from a study of chemoradiotherapy in HPV16-positive cancers. Overall study context: Functional T-cell assays on a couple of HPV16-positive patients' cells defined candidate HPV-specific clones and common TCR motifs.

The CDR3 is 12 amino acids. CDR1 is LNHDA and CDR2 is SQIVND in the germline V gene (reference sequence). After removal of 8 bases from V and 8 bases from J, the junction contained 4 bases not matched to a gene. Sequencing was performed on blood, taken from a patient who underwent chemoradiotherapy. This sequence originates from a human donor with HPV-associated anogenital cancer. The chain couples TRBV19 to TRBJ2-1, with 9 bases fitting TRBD1. CDR3 loop: CASQDRGYEQFF. Written as DNA, the CDR3 is TGTGCCAGTCAGGACAGGGGTTATGAGCAGTTCTTC.